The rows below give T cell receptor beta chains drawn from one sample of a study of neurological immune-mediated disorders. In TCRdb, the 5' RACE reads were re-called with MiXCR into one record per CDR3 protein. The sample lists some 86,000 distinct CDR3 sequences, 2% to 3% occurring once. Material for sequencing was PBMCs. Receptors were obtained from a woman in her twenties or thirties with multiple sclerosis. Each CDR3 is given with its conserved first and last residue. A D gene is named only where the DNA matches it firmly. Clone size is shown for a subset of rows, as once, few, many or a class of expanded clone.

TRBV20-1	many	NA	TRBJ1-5	TGCAGTGCTAGCTACGGATCCTATCAGCCCCAGCATTTT	CSASYGSYQPQHF
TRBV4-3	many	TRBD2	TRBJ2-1	TGCGCCAGCAGCCAAGATAGCGGCGGGAGCTACAATGAGCAGTTCTTC	CASSQDSGGSYNEQFF
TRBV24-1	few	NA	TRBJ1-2	TGTGCCAACAGTGGCACGACTCCGGGGGAGATGAGCTTC	CANSGTTPGEMSF
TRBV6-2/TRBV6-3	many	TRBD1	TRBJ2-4	TGTGCCAGTGACCCGGGACAGGGGGCGCTGGCCAAAAACATTCAGTACTTC	CASDPGQGALAKNIQYF
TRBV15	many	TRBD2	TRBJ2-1	TGTGCCACCAGCAGAGATTCCCGGACTAGCGGGAGAACCTACAATGAGCAGTTCTTC	CATSRDSRTSGRTYNEQFF
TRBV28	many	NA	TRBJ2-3	TGTGCCAGCAGTTTACCTATTTCGGGGGCGCCTACAGATACGCAGTATTTT	CASSLPISGAPTDTQYF
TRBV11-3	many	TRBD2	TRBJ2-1	TGTGCCAGCAGCTTCCCTAAGCGGACTAGGAATGAGCAGTTCTTC	CASSFPKRTRNEQFF
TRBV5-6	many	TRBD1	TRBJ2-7	TGTGCCAGCAGCTCTTCGGACAGGGCCTACGAGCAGTACTTC	CASSSSDRAYEQYF
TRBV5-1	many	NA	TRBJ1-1	TGCGCCAGCAGGCAGAACCCCTACAGGGAGGCTTTCTTT	CASRQNPYREAFF
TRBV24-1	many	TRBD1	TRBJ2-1	TGTGCCACCAGTGACCCCGGGACAGGGGATGAGCAGTTCTTC	CATSDPGTGDEQFF
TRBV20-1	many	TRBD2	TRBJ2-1	TGCAGTGCTAGAAAGGCGGGAGGGGTACTTATAAATGAGCAGTTCTTC	CSARKAGGVLINEQFF
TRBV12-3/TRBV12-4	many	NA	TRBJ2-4	TGTGCCAGCAGTTTTCTTGGCCAGGGCATTCAGTACTTC	CASSFLGQGIQYF
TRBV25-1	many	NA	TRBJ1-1	TGTGCCAGCAGTGAATATGAAGGGAGGGCTGGAGCTTTCTTT	CASSEYEGRAGAFF
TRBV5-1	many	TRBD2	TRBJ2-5	TGCGCCAGCAGCTCAAGCGGGGGGCAAGAGACCCAGTACTTC	CASSSSGGQETQYF
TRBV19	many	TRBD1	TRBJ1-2	TGTGCCAGTAGATCGGACAGGACGGGCGGCTACACCTTC	CASRSDRTGGYTF
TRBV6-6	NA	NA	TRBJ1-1	TGTGCCAGCCTTCGGAACACTGAAGCTTTCTTT	CASLRNTEAFF
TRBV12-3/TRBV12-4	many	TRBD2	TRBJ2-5	TGTGCCAGCAGTCCGGGAGGGGCTAAAGAGACCCAGTACTTC	CASSPGGAKETQYF
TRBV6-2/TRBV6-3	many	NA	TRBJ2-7	TGTGCCAGCAGTTCCGCTGGGACGGCGGTCGGGTACGAGCAGTACTTC	CASSSAGTAVGYEQYF
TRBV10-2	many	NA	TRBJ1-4	TGCGCCAGCAGTGGCAGACCCCTGTGGGAAAAACTGTTTTTT	CASSGRPLWEKLFF
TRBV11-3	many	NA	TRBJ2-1	TGTGCCAGCAGCTCGGAGGTTGGGAGCAATGAGCAGTTCTTC	CASSSEVGSNEQFF
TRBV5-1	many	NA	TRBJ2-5	TGCGCCAGCAGCTTCGGACAGTTGAGACAAGAGACCCAGTACTTC	CASSFGQLRQETQYF
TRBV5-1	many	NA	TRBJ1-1	TGCGCCAGCAGCTTCTCTTTGGGGCGGAACACTGAAGCTTTCTTT	CASSFSLGRNTEAFF
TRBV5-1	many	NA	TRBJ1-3	TGCGCCAGCAGCTTGGCCGGGAACTCTGGAAACACCATATATTTT	CASSLAGNSGNTIYF
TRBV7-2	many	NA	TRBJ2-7	TGTGCCAGCAGCTCGCAACATCCCTACGAGCAGTACTTC	CASSSQHPYEQYF
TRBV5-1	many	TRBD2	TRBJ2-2	TGCGCCAGCAGTCTCCTAGCGGGAGGGTCCGGGGAGCTGTTTTTT	CASSLLAGGSGELFF
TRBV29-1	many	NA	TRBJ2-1	TGCAGCGTTGTAGCGGCCTACAATGAGCAGTTCTTC	CSVVAAYNEQFF
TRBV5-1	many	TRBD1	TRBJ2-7	TGCGCCAGCAGCAAAGGACAGGGCGAGATCGAGCAGTACTTC	CASSKGQGEIEQYF
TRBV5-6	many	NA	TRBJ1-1	TGTGCCAGCAGATTGGACCAAACATCCGACACTGAAGCTTTCTTT	CASRLDQTSDTEAFF
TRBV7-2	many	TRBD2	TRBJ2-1	TGTGCCAGCAGCTTAGAAAGTGCGGTCCGGGGGGGCAATGAGCAGTTCTTC	CASSLESAVRGGNEQFF
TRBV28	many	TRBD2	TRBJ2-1	TGTGCCAGCAGGCGTCGACTAGCGGTTTCCTACAATGAGCAGTTCTTC	CASRRRLAVSYNEQFF
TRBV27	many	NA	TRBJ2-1	TGTGCCAGCCGCGATAGCGGCACCTCCTACAATGAGCAGTTCTTC	CASRDSGTSYNEQFF
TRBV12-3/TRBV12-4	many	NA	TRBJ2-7	TGTGCCAGCAGTTTAACTCTCGGGAGCTCCTACGAGCAGTACTTC	CASSLTLGSSYEQYF
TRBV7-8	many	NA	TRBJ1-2	TGTGCCAGCAGCTTGCTCGTGGGGCAGGACATGGGCTACACCTTC	CASSLLVGQDMGYTF